Listed below are T cell receptor beta chains from one sample, sequenced in a study of cytomegalovirus exposure and HLA in healthy donors. Assay: immunoSEQ multiplex PCR; the TCRdb copy retains only in-frame clones and omits some. The table records under 200,000 clones, 84% of them present only once. Source material: PBMCs. Receptors were obtained from a boy younger than 10 in good health and CMV-seronegative. Both conserved end residues are part of each CDR3. Each record gives: J gene, D gene, clone size, V gene, CDR3 DNA, CDR3 protein. The D gene is left open where the match is weak. Clone size is not always given. Where it is, it says once, few, many or a class for expanded clones.

TRBJ2-7 TRBD2 NA TRBV27 TGTGCCAGCAGTTTAAGCCTAGCGGGAGGATCCGAGCAGTACTTC CASSLSLAGGSEQYF
TRBJ1-1 NA NA TRBV28 TGTGCCAGCACCAGGGCGGGGGGGGACACTGAAGCTTTCTTT CASTRAGGDTEAFF
TRBJ1-1 NA NA TRBV28 TGTGCCAGCAGTCCAGGACACAACACTGAAGCTTTCTTT CASSPGHNTEAFF
TRBJ1-2 NA NA TRBV9 TGTGCCAGCAGCGTACAGGAACTTAACTATGGCTACACCTTC CASSVQELNYGYTF
TRBJ2-3 TRBD2 NA TRBV7-2 TGTGCCAGCAGCTCCCGACTAGCAGGAAATAATCCGCAGTATTTT CASSSRLAGNNPQYF
TRBJ2-7 TRBD1 few TRBV27 TGTGCCAGCAGTCCGTCCGGGACAGAACTCTACGAGCAGTACTTC CASSPSGTELYEQYF
TRBJ1-3 TRBD1 once TRBV18 TGTGCCAGCTTCCCACAGGGGACTGGAAACACCATATATTTT CASFPQGTGNTIYF
TRBJ2-1 TRBD1 NA TRBV29-1 TGCAGCGTCCCCGAGGGGGCAGGGCCCTACAATGAGCAGTTCTTC CSVPEGAGPYNEQFF
TRBJ1-4 NA NA TRBV11-2 TGTGCCAGCAGCTCGGAAGAGGGTGGTGAAAAACTGTTTTTT CASSSEEGGEKLFF
TRBJ1-2 NA few TRBV19 TGTGCCAGTACCCAGGACAGAAACTATGGCTACACCTTC CASTQDRNYGYTF
TRBJ2-3 NA once TRBV19 TGTGCCAGTAGTATGAACAGGGATACAGATACGCAGTATTTT CASSMNRDTDTQYF
TRBJ1-4 NA NA TRBV18 TGTGCCAGCTCACCCGCGTGGGGGAGGAATGAAAAACTGTTTTTT CASSPAWGRNEKLFF
TRBJ1-1 NA NA TRBV5-8 TGTGCCAGCAGCTTGGTCCGGGAAGGGACTGAAGCTTTCTTT CASSLVREGTEAFF
TRBJ1-2 NA once TRBV5-6 TGTGCCAGCAGCTTGCGACAGGCTAACTATGGCTACACCTTC CASSLRQANYGYTF
TRBJ1-1 NA NA TRBV10-3 TGTGCCATCAGTGATGAGGGCGGGGCCCGAGGGGACACTGAAGCTTTCTTT CAISDEGGARGDTEAFF
TRBJ2-5 NA NA TRBV5-1 TGCGCCAGCAGCTTGGAGGGCTACAGGAAAACTCAAGAGACCCAGTACTTC CASSLEGYRKTQETQYF
TRBJ2-7 TRBD2 NA TRBV2 TGTGCCAGCAGTGAAGACCGGACTAGCGGGTACCTACCCTACGAGCAGTACTTC CASSEDRTSGYLPYEQYF
TRBJ2-7 TRBD2 NA TRBV4-1 TGCGCCAGCAGCTCCGGACTAGCGGGACCCAAAAGCTCCTACGAGCAGTACTTC CASSSGLAGPKSSYEQYF
TRBJ2-1 TRBD2 NA TRBV9 TGTGCCAGCAGCGGTAGCGGGAGGAAGAATGAGCAGTTCTTC CASSGSGRKNEQFF
TRBJ2-3 NA NA TRBV29-1 TGCAGCGTTGAATCGCTGAGAGCCGGCACAGATACGCAGTATTTT CSVESLRAGTDTQYF
TRBJ2-7 NA NA TRBV29-1 TGCAGCGTAGCGGTCCGGTCCTACGAGCAGTACTTC CSVAVRSYEQYF
TRBJ2-2 NA few TRBV2 TGTGCCAGCAGTGTCCCCACAGGGACCGGGGAGCTGTTTTTT CASSVPTGTGELFF
TRBJ2-1 NA NA TRBV2 TGTGCCAGCAGTCCGGAGAGTTACAATGAGCAGTTCTTC CASSPESYNEQFF
TRBJ2-3 NA once TRBV7-9 TGTGCCAGCTGGCGGAGCACAGATACGCAGTATTTT CASWRSTDTQYF
TRBJ2-7 NA NA TRBV19 TGTGCCAGTAGTATCCACGGAGACTACGAGCAGTACTTC CASSIHGDYEQYF
TRBJ2-5 NA NA TRBV1 TGCACCAGCAGTTTTAAAGCGGTATCTCAAGAGACCCAGTACTTC CTSSFKAVSQETQYF
TRBJ1-1 NA NA TRBV7-8 TGTGCCAGCAGCTTAGGCCTGGGGGCTCTCCAACTTGAAGCTTTCTTT CASSLGLGALQLEAFF
TRBJ1-1 NA NA TRBV6-1 TGTGCCAGCAGGCTCGTCCAGGGTTATGAAGCTTTCTTT CASRLVQGYEAFF
TRBJ1-4 NA NA TRBV7-9 TGTGCCAGCAGCAACATCATCGATGAAAAACTGTTTTTT CASSNIIDEKLFF
TRBJ2-3 NA NA TRBV5-1 TGCGCCAGCAGCTTGGAATATCCAGGGGCCGATACGCAGTATTTT CASSLEYPGADTQYF
TRBJ2-1 TRBD1 NA TRBV18 TGTGCCAGCTCACCTCTTCCACCGACAGGGTCGAATAATGAGCAGTTCTTC CASSPLPPTGSNNEQFF
TRBJ1-3 NA NA TRBV5-1 TGCGCCAGCAGCTTGGCGGGGGTACCTGGAAACACCATATATTTT CASSLAGVPGNTIYF
TRBJ1-2 TRBD1 once TRBV13 TGTGCCAGCAGCTTAGGAGAGGGGGCAGCATATGGCTACACCTTC CASSLGEGAAYGYTF
TRBJ1-5 TRBD1 NA TRBV28 TGTGCCAGCAGCCCCAGGACAGGGGGGTATCAGCCCCAGCATTTT CASSPRTGGYQPQHF
TRBJ2-7 NA few TRBV4-1 TGCGCCAGCAGCCAATCGCCCGAGTCCTACGAGCAGTACTTC CASSQSPESYEQYF
TRBJ1-2 TRBD1 NA TRBV2 TGTGCCAGCAGGCCCGGGACAGGCGATTATGGCTACACCTTC CASRPGTGDYGYTF
TRBJ1-5 NA NA TRBV18 TGTGCCAGCTCACCGGGACGGGGGGATAGCAATCAGCCCCAGCATTTT CASSPGRGDSNQPQHF
TRBJ2-7 NA NA TRBV29-1 TGCAGCGTTCAATACTACTACGAGCAGTACTTC CSVQYYYEQYF
TRBJ2-5 TRBD1 NA TRBV5-6 TGTGCCAGCAGCTTGACACAGGGGCAAGAGACCCAGTACTTC CASSLTQGQETQYF
TRBJ1-2 NA once TRBV19 TGTGCCAGTAGTATTACAGGGAACTATGGCTACACCTTC CASSITGNYGYTF
TRBJ2-3 NA few TRBV10-1 TGCGCCAGCAGTGTAGAGCGGAGGGTCACAGATACGCAGTATTTT CASSVERRVTDTQYF
TRBJ1-1 NA few TRBV5-1 TGCGCCAGCGCCTTCACAGGTGCGAACACTGAAGCTTTCTTT CASAFTGANTEAFF
TRBJ2-4 TRBD2 NA TRBV9 TGTGCCAGCAGCGTAGATTCAAGCGGGAGGGCCTCAGCCAAAAACATTCAGTACTTC CASSVDSSGRASAKNIQYF
TRBJ2-1 NA NA TRBV27 TGTGCCAGCAGTTCTAACGTCGCCTCCCCACGGGGTGAGCAGTTCTTC CASSSNVASPRGEQFF
TRBJ2-3 TRBD1 once TRBV6-1 TGTGCCAGCGGAGAGACAGGGGCCACAGATACGCAGTATTTT CASGETGATDTQYF
TRBJ2-2 TRBD1 NA TRBV7-2 TGTGCCAGCAGCTTAGCCTTCGTAGACAGGGTGGTGTCCGGGGAGCTGTTTTTT CASSLAFVDRVVSGELFF
TRBJ2-2 TRBD2 NA TRBV4-2 TGTGCCAGCAGCCCCCAGGGACTAGGGGACGGGGAGCTGTTTTTT CASSPQGLGDGELFF
TRBJ2-1 NA NA TRBV29-1 TGCAGCGTTGAACAGGACAATGAGCAGTTCTTC CSVEQDNEQFF
TRBJ1-1 NA NA TRBV5-1 TGCGCCAGCAGCTCCGACAGACCGGGCACTGAAGCTTTCTTT CASSSDRPGTEAFF
TRBJ2-1 TRBD1 NA TRBV7-9 TGTGCCAGCAGCTCTTTAGGTGGGGGACAGGGGGGCTACAATGAGCAGTTCTTC CASSSLGGGQGGYNEQFF
TRBJ1-4 TRBD1 NA TRBV5-4 TGTGCCAGCAGCTTAGGAGACAGGGGTGTTGGCTTAGCAACTAATGAAAAACTGTTTTTT CASSLGDRGVGLATNEKLFF
TRBJ1-1 NA NA TRBV4-2 TGTGCCAGCAGCCTAACAGGGCGGGGGACTGAAGCTTTCTTT CASSLTGRGTEAFF
TRBJ2-7 NA NA TRBV11-2 TGTGCCAGCAGCTTAAGAGGGGGAACGCGGCACGAGCAGTACTTC CASSLRGGTRHEQYF
TRBJ1-2 TRBD1 NA TRBV5-1 TGCGCCAGCAGCTTGGGGACAGGTTATGGCTACACCTTC CASSLGTGYGYTF
TRBJ2-5 NA NA TRBV19 TGTGCCAGTAGTATCTCGACGGGGACTTTTTTGGAGACCCAGTACTTC CASSISTGTFLETQYF